These T cell receptor beta chains were read from a single sample in a study of type 1 and type 2 diabetes patients. TCRdb re-analysed the multiplex PCR reads in MiXCR, keeping a single row per CDR3 protein. The table has more than 250,000 distinct CDR3 sequences, around 50% seen once. The sequencing input was peripheral blood mononuclear cells (PBMCs). These receptors were obtained from a man in his late teens or twenties with type 2 diabetes. The CDR3 runs from the conserved cysteine through the conserved F or W. A D gene is named only where the DNA matches it firmly. Expanded clones are given a class, and other clones once, few, many or no size at all.

V: TRBV6-2/TRBV6-3; length: 13; D: TRBD1; J: TRBJ1-2; size: .; DNA: TGTGCCAGCAGTCCGGACAGGGCCTATGGCTACACCTTC; CDR3: CASSPDRAYGYTF
V: TRBV30; length: 13; D: .; J: TRBJ1-1; size: .; DNA: TGTGCCTGGACCTCGGGCACGGACACTGAAGCTTTCTTT; CDR3: CAWTSGTDTEAFF
V: TRBV6-1; length: 14; D: TRBD1; J: TRBJ1-6; size: .; DNA: TGTGCCAGCAGTGGGAGGGACAGTAGATCACCCCTCCACTTT; CDR3: CASSGRDSRSPLHF
V: TRBV15; length: 18; D: .; J: TRBJ2-5; size: .; DNA: TGTGCCACCAGTTACTGGGCTAGAGGAATCAGGGCCGAAGAGACCCAGTACTTC; CDR3: CATSYWARGIRAEETQYF
V: TRBV6-5; length: 14; D: .; J: TRBJ2-7; size: .; DNA: TGTGCCAGCAGTTCTACTACAGACATTTCCGAGCAGTACTTC; CDR3: CASSSTTDISEQYF
V: TRBV29-1; length: 14; D: .; J: TRBJ2-2; size: once; DNA: TGCAGCGTTACCTCGGGACAAGGCACCGGGGAGCTGTTTTTT; CDR3: CSVTSGQGTGELFF
V: TRBV2; length: 10; D: TRBD2; J: TRBJ2-7; size: many; DNA: TGTGCCAGCATCGGGGGGGAGCAGTACTTC; CDR3: CASIGGEQYF
V: TRBV7-3; length: 13; D: TRBD1; J: TRBJ1-1; size: .; DNA: TGTGCCAGCAGCTTATCGACAGGGGCTGAAGCTTTCTTT; CDR3: CASSLSTGAEAFF
V: TRBV10-3; length: 18; D: .; J: TRBJ1-5; size: .; DNA: TGTGCCATCAGTGAGTCGGGGGGAGGACGAAGAAGCAATCAGCCCCAGCATTTT; CDR3: CAISESGGGRRSNQPQHF
V: TRBV5-1; length: 14; D: .; J: TRBJ2-3; size: .; DNA: TGCGCCAGCATTGAGGGTGGGGACACAGATACGCAGTATTTT; CDR3: CASIEGGDTDTQYF
V: TRBV6-6; length: 15; D: TRBD1; J: TRBJ1-1; size: .; DNA: TGTGCCAGCAGTGGGTGGGACAGCGATCCCACTGAAGCTTTCTTT; CDR3: CASSGWDSDPTEAFF
V: TRBV19; length: 13; D: TRBD1; J: TRBJ1-4; size: few; DNA: TGTGCCAGCCGGGACAGGGGTAATGAAAAACTGTTTTTT; CDR3: CASRDRGNEKLFF
V: TRBV11-1; length: 20; D: .; J: TRBJ2-7; size: .; DNA: TGTGCCAGCAGCTTAGGGGGCGGACAGGCGGGGAAATCCAACTCCTACGAGCAGTACTTC; CDR3: CASSLGGGQAGKSNSYEQYF
V: TRBV7-3; length: 15; D: .; J: TRBJ2-1; size: .; DNA: TGTGCCAGCGGCGAACCGGGACCTGGGGTAAACAAGCAGTTCTTC; CDR3: CASGEPGPGVNKQFF
V: TRBV25-1; length: 15; D: .; J: TRBJ1-1; size: .; DNA: TGTGCCAGCAGCTTTCCCACTTCGGGGGACACTGAAGCTTTCTTT; CDR3: CASSFPTSGDTEAFF
V: TRBV28; length: 15; D: .; J: TRBJ2-7; size: .; DNA: TGTGCCAGCAGTCCGCACCGCAGCCTTGCCTACGAGCAGTACTTC; CDR3: CASSPHRSLAYEQYF
V: TRBV19; length: 15; D: .; J: TRBJ2-7; size: .; DNA: TGTGCCAGTAGTATAGGAAGCAGTTTCAGGGACGAGCAGTACTTC; CDR3: CASSIGSSFRDEQYF
V: TRBV6-5; length: 14; D: .; J: TRBJ2-5; size: .; DNA: TGTGCCAGCAGTTACTCGAGTCTGCCAGAGACCCAGTACTTC; CDR3: CASSYSSLPETQYF
V: TRBV7-9; length: 16; D: TRBD1; J: TRBJ2-1; size: .; DNA: TGTGCCAGCAGCTTAGTAGAGACAGGGTATTGGAATGAGCAGTTCTTC; CDR3: CASSLVETGYWNEQFF
V: TRBV10-1; length: 15; D: TRBD1; J: TRBJ1-6; size: .; DNA: TGCGCCAGCCGCGAAGGGACAGGGGAAAATTCACCCCTCCACTTT; CDR3: CASREGTGENSPLHF
V: TRBV19; length: 16; D: .; J: TRBJ1-4; size: .; DNA: TGTGCCAGCGCTGGGGGGGGCCGCGCAACTAATAAAAAACTGTTTTTT; CDR3: CASAGGGRATNKKLFF
V: TRBV12-3/TRBV12-4; length: 15; D: TRBD2; J: TRBJ2-2; size: .; DNA: TGTGCCAGCGGGGGAGCGGGAGGAGGAACCGGGGAGCTGTTTTTT; CDR3: CASGGAGGGTGELFF
V: TRBV2; length: 15; D: TRBD1; J: TRBJ1-2; size: few; DNA: TGTGCCAGCAGTGGGCAGACAGGGCGAATCTATGGCTACACCTTC; CDR3: CASSGQTGRIYGYTF
V: TRBV18; length: 16; D: .; J: TRBJ2-1; size: .; DNA: TGTGCCAGCTCACCAGTCAGGGGCCGCTCCTACAATGAGCAGTTCTTC; CDR3: CASSPVRGRSYNEQFF
V: TRBV15; length: 17; D: TRBD2; J: TRBJ2-7; size: many; DNA: TGTGCCACCAGCAGAATTACCGGGACTAGCGGTTTCTACGAGCAGTACTTC; CDR3: CATSRITGTSGFYEQYF
V: TRBV7-2; length: 17; D: TRBD1; J: TRBJ1-1; size: .; DNA: TGTGCCAGTAGTATATCCACAGGGGTCCCCGTGAACACTGAAGCTTTCTTT; CDR3: CASSISTGVPVNTEAFF
V: TRBV4-2; length: 19; D: .; J: TRBJ1-1; size: .; DNA: TGTGCCAGCAGCCAACCAAGGCGGGAGGGGAGCTCCAAGAACACTGAAGCTTTCTTT; CDR3: CASSQPRREGSSKNTEAFF
V: TRBV10-1; length: 15; D: TRBD1; J: TRBJ1-2; size: .; DNA: TGCGCCAGCAGCGCCGGGACAGAGACTTTCTATGGCTACACCTTC; CDR3: CASSAGTETFYGYTF
V: TRBV19; length: 15; D: TRBD2; J: TRBJ2-2; size: .; DNA: TGTGCCAGTAGTATAGCGGGGACTACTACCGGGGAGCTGTTTTTT; CDR3: CASSIAGTTTGELFF
V: TRBV20-1; length: 15; D: TRBD2; J: TRBJ2-7; size: .; DNA: TGCAGTGCTAGAGATCGTTCGGCGGGAGCCTACGAGCAGTACTTC; CDR3: CSARDRSAGAYEQYF
V: TRBV19; length: 15; D: .; J: TRBJ2-7; size: .; DNA: TGTGCCAGTAGTTCGGGTCTCGGGGGCTTGTACGAGCAGTACTTC; CDR3: CASSSGLGGLYEQYF
V: TRBV10-3; length: 14; D: .; J: TRBJ2-2; size: few; DNA: TGTGCCATCAGTGAGCAGTTAGACACCGGGGAGCTGTTTTTT; CDR3: CAISEQLDTGELFF
V: TRBV29-1; length: 12; D: .; J: TRBJ2-3; size: few; DNA: TGCAGCGTTGTGCCAACGTTAGATACGCAGTATTTT; CDR3: CSVVPTLDTQYF
V: TRBV10-1; length: 14; D: .; J: TRBJ2-7; size: .; DNA: TGCGCCAGCAGCCCTCGGGGAGGTGGGTACGAGCAGTACTTC; CDR3: CASSPRGGGYEQYF
V: TRBV10-3; length: 12; D: TRBD1; J: TRBJ2-5; size: .; DNA: TGTGCCATCGGGGGACAGGGGCAGACCCAGTACTTC; CDR3: CAIGGQGQTQYF
V: TRBV2; length: 13; D: .; J: TRBJ1-2; size: .; DNA: TGTGCCAGCAGTGAAGCTTCGGGCTATGGCTACACCTTC; CDR3: CASSEASGYGYTF
V: TRBV5-1; length: 17; D: .; J: TRBJ1-6; size: few; DNA: TGCGCCAGCAGCTTGGAAGAGGGGATCTCTTTTTATTCACCCCTCCACTTT; CDR3: CASSLEEGISFYSPLHF
V: TRBV15; length: 14; D: .; J: TRBJ1-2; size: .; DNA: TGTGCCACCAGCAGGCCGGACGGGTCCGGAGGCTACACCTTC; CDR3: CATSRPDGSGGYTF
V: TRBV6-2/TRBV6-3; length: 16; D: TRBD1; J: TRBJ2-7; size: .; DNA: TGTGCCAGCGGGGGTGCGCTCGGACAGGCGGCCTACGAGCAGTACTTC; CDR3: CASGGALGQAAYEQYF
V: TRBV12-3/TRBV12-4; length: 14; D: TRBD2; J: TRBJ2-7; size: few; DNA: TGTGCCAGCAGTTTTTCAGCGGGAGCCGTCGAGCAGTACTTC; CDR3: CASSFSAGAVEQYF
V: TRBV27; length: 15; D: .; J: TRBJ2-7; size: few; DNA: TGTGCCAGCAGTCATACAGGACATGCTAACTACGAGCAGTACTTC; CDR3: CASSHTGHANYEQYF
V: TRBV7-8; length: 14; D: .; J: TRBJ2-3; size: .; DNA: TGTGCCAGCAGCTTGAGGAAGAGCACAGATACGCAGTATTTT; CDR3: CASSLRKSTDTQYF
V: TRBV19; length: 14; D: TRBD1; J: TRBJ2-1; size: .; DNA: TGTGCCACATACCCGGGACAGGGGGGGAATGAGCAGTTCTTC; CDR3: CATYPGQGGNEQFF
V: TRBV19; length: 16; D: TRBD1; J: TRBJ2-2; size: .; DNA: TGTGCCAGTAGTACCCTCCGGGACAGAAACACCGGGGAGCTGGTTTTT; CDR3: CASSTLRDRNTGELVF
V: TRBV4-1; length: 14; D: .; J: TRBJ2-7; size: few; DNA: TGCGCCAGCAGCCAGCCCGGACAATCCTACGAGCAGTACTTC; CDR3: CASSQPGQSYEQYF
V: TRBV7-8; length: 16; D: TRBD1; J: TRBJ1-5; size: few; DNA: TGTGCCAGCAGCTCAGCGACAGGGTATAGCAATCAGCCCCAGCATTTT; CDR3: CASSSATGYSNQPQHF
V: TRBV29-1; length: 11; D: .; J: TRBJ1-2; size: few; DNA: TGCAGCGCCGGACACGATTATGGCTACACCTTC; CDR3: CSAGHDYGYTF
V: TRBV10-1; length: 12; D: .; J: TRBJ2-2; size: few; DNA: TGCGCCAGCGCAGACCCCACCGGGGAGCTGTTTTTT; CDR3: CASADPTGELFF
V: TRBV20-1; length: 15; D: TRBD1; J: TRBJ1-6; size: .; DNA: TGCAGTGCTAGAGTGACAGGGTACGGAGATTCACCCCTCCACTTT; CDR3: CSARVTGYGDSPLHF
V: TRBV4-1; length: 16; D: .; J: TRBJ2-5; size: few; DNA: TGCGCCAGCAGCCAAGGGCCGGTAACGGCGAGAGAGACCCAGTACTTC; CDR3: CASSQGPVTARETQYF
V: TRBV7-3; length: 15; D: .; J: TRBJ2-5; size: .; DNA: TGTGCCAGCAGCTTCTGGGGGCGTGCCACAGAGACCCAGTACTTC; CDR3: CASSFWGRATETQYF
V: TRBV13; length: 13; D: TRBD1; J: TRBJ2-7; size: .; DNA: TGTGCCAGCAGCTCGGGACAGTTCTACGAGCAGTACTTC; CDR3: CASSSGQFYEQYF
V: TRBV10-3; length: 12; D: .; J: TRBJ1-2; size: .; DNA: TGTGCCATCAGTGAAAACCACTATGGCTACACCTTC; CDR3: CAISENHYGYTF
V: TRBV15; length: 15; D: TRBD2; J: TRBJ2-7; size: .; DNA: TGTGCCACCAGCAGAGTAGCGGGAGGGGACTACGAGCAGTACTTC; CDR3: CATSRVAGGDYEQYF
V: TRBV30; length: 15; D: TRBD2; J: TRBJ2-5; size: .; DNA: TGTGCCTTACTTAGCGGGAACGGGGCACAAGAGACCCAGTACTTC; CDR3: CALLSGNGAQETQYF
V: TRBV11-2; length: 14; D: .; J: TRBJ2-1; size: few; DNA: TGTGCCATCAGTGAGTCAGGTGGTGCCAATGAGCAGTTCTTC; CDR3: CAISESGGANEQFF
V: TRBV11-3; length: 12; D: .; J: TRBJ2-3; size: .; DNA: TGTGCCAGCAGCTATAAGGTAGATACGCAGTATTTT; CDR3: CASSYKVDTQYF
V: TRBV7-8; length: 17; D: .; J: TRBJ1-5; size: .; DNA: TGTGCCAGCAGCTTAGCACAGATTACTTATAGCAATCAGCCCCAGCATTTT; CDR3: CASSLAQITYSNQPQHF